What follows are 11 T cell receptor beta chains derived from one specimen sequenced in a study of blood T cell repertoires in COVID-19. The repertoire was sequenced with immunoSEQ multiplex PCR; TCRdb's copy has only in-frame clones and lacks some. The sample has 300,000 to 500,000 clones, nearly 90% seen once. The sequenced material came from PBMCs or T cells enriched from blood (not recorded which). The source of these receptors is a woman aged 40 to 50 with acute COVID-19.

The chain uses TRBV19 and TRBJ2-1, with D perhaps TRBD2 (6 bases). Germline CDR1 LNHDA, CDR2 SQIVND (reference sequence). This CDR3 comprises 17 residues. Trimming stripped 4 bases from V and 0 bases from J, with 16 bases between. The CDR3 protein is CASSKVAAGSSYNEQFF. As DNA, the CDR3 is TGTGCCAGTAGTAAAGTTGCTGCGGGAAGCTCCTACAATGAGCAGTTCTTC.

The CDR3: CASSQDYRTEELFF. CDR3 sequence (DNA): TGTGCCAGCAGCCAAGATTACAGGACCGAAGAACTGTTTTTT. The rearrangement links TRBV4-2 to TRBJ1-4, with D possibly matching TRBD1 (5 bases). This CDR3 spans 14 amino acids. Trimming cost V 0 bases and J 12 bases, with 14 bases left between them. Germline assignment: CDR1 LGHNA and CDR2 YNFKEQ.

V usage is TRBV27 and J usage is TRBJ1-6, with TRBD1 matching 7 bases. CDR1 and CDR2 from the germline V gene are MNHEY and SMNVEV (reference sequence). This CDR3 has 16 amino acids. The V segment lost 6 bases and the J segment 5 bases; nucleotides outside the gene matches: 10. The DNA for the CDR3 is TGTGCCAGCAGCCTAACAGGGGTAAAGGATAATTCACCCCTCCACTTT. Amino acids: CASSLTGVKDNSPLHF.

The chain couples TRBV2 to TRBJ1-1, with a tentative D call TRBD1 (5 bases). The V gene lost 8 bases and the J gene lost 0 bases, with 10 bases spanning the gap. Germline lookup yields CDR1 SNHLY and CDR2 FYNNEI. CDR3 size: 13 residues. CDR3 amino acids: CASQTDLNTEAFF. As DNA, the CDR3 is TGTGCCAGCCAGACAGACTTGAACACTGAAGCTTTCTTT.

The chain carries TRBV24-1 and TRBJ1-5; 8 bases are a match to TRBD1. V was clipped by 10 bases and J by 4 bases; unmatched bases: 5. This CDR3 contains 13 residues. CDR1 KGHDR and CDR2 SFDVKD come from the germline V gene. CDR3 loop: CATQRQGNQPQHF. In DNA form, the CDR3 reads TGTGCCACGCAGCGACAGGGGAATCAGCCCCAGCATTTT.

This rearrangement joins TRBV9 to TRBJ1-1; TRBD1 agrees at 8 bases. J was trimmed by 3 bases and V by 5 bases; bases with no gene match: 6. This CDR3 is 14 amino acids long. Germline assignment: CDR1 SGDLS and CDR2 YYNGEE. The CDR3 sequence is CASRQTGDDTEAFF. CDR3 bases: TGTGCCAGCAGACAGACAGGGGACGACACTGAAGCTTTCTTT.

CDR3 loop: CAIGGRNNQPQHF. The CDR3 DNA reads as TGTGCCATCGGAGGCAGGAATAATCAGCCCCAGCATTTT. J is TRBJ1-5 and V is TRBV10-3; D ambiguous. The CDR3 is 13 residues long. Per the germline V gene, CDR1 is ENHRY and CDR2 is SYGVKD. V was trimmed by 8 bases and J by 4 bases, leaving 12 bases between them.

This clone was detected only once. The chain has TRBV6-5 and TRBJ1-2; tentatively, D is TRBD1 (6 bases). The length of the CDR3 is 15 residues. Germline V gene lookup returns CDR1 MNHEY and CDR2 SVGAGI. The V gene lost 6 bases and the J gene lost 0 bases, with 14 bases spanning the gap. In DNA form, the CDR3 reads TGTGCCAGCAGGGGGTTGGACAGTTCTAACTATGGCTACACCTTC. Translating it yields CASRGLDSSNYGYTF.

This chain links TRBV20-1 with TRBJ2-7; D ambiguous. Germline-derived CDR1 and CDR2 are DFQATT and SNEGSKA (reference sequence). V was shortened by 3 bases and J by 0 bases, with 6 bases between the two germline ends. The CDR3 covers 12 residues. As DNA, the CDR3 is TGCAGTGCTAGTTACAGCTCCTACGAGCAGTACTTC. Amino acids: CSASYSSYEQYF.

The table lists this clone with a count of one. The rearrangement links TRBV4-2 to TRBJ2-3, with TRBD2 matching over 8 bases. Unmatched junction bases numbered 10, after V lost 0 bases and J lost 2 bases. Germline V gives CDR1 LGHNA, CDR2 YNFKEQ. This CDR3 is 18 amino acids long. The CDR3 sequence: CASSQEIGLAGYTDTQYF. The CDR3 DNA follows: TGTGCCAGCAGCCAAGAGATCGGGCTAGCGGGCTACACAGATACGCAGTATTTT.

The V and J genes are TRBV14 and TRBJ2-3; possible D gene TRBD1, 6 bases. Per germline, CDR1 SGHDN and CDR2 FVKESK. Trimming took off 2 bases at V and 2 bases at J, with 20 bases between the two ends. This CDR3 has 18 amino acids. CDR3 sequence reads: CASSQSLQGPLPTDTQYF. CDR3 coding DNA: TGTGCCAGCAGCCAATCCCTTCAGGGGCCCTTACCCACAGATACGCAGTATTTT.